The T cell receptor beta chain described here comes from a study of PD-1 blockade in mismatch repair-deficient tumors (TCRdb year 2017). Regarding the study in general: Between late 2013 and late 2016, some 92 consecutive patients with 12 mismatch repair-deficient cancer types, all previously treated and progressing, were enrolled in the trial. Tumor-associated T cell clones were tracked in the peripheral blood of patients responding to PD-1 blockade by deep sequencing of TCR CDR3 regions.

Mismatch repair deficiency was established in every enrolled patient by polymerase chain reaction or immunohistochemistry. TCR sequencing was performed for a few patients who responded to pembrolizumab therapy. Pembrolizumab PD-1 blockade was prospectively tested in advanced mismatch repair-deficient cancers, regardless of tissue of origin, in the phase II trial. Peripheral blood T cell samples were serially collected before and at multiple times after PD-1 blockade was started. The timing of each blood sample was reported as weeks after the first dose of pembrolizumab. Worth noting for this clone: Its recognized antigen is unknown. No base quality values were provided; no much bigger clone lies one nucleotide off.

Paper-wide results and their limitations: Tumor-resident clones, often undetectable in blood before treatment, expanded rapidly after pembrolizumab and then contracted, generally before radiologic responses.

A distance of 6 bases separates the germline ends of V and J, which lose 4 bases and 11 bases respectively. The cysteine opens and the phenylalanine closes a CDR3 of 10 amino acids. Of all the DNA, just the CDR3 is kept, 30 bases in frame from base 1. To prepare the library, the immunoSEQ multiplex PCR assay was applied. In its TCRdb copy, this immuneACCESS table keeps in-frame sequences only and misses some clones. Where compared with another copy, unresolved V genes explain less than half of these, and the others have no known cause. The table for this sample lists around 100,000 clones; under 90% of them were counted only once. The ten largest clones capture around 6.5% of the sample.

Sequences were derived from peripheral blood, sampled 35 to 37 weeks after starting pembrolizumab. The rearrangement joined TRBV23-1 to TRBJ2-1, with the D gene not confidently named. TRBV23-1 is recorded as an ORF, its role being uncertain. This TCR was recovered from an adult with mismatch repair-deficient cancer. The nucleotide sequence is TGCGCCAGCAGTCCTCGAAAGCAGTTCTTC. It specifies CASSPRKQFF.